The source of this TCR beta chain is a study of circulating and synovial CD4+ cells in juvenile arthritis. The ends lost 4 bases at V and 5 bases at J; junction bases unmatched: 9. This CDR3 comprises 15 residues. The germline CDR1 and CDR2 sequences are GTSNPN and SVGIG (reference sequence). General study results and limits: These repertoires were less diverse than bulk blood CD4 repertoires. CPL and bulk CD4 samples differed at least tenfold in T cell genomes. Shared-clonotype fractions with synovium likely underestimate full repertoire overlap.

TCRdb's copy holds only in-frame clones and misses some; the assay was immunoSEQ multiplex PCR. The sample consists of a few thousand clones, around 83% of them appearing once. A remark on this clone: Antigen specificity is unknown.

Samples derive from patients with active juvenile idiopathic arthritis. This chain uses TRBV30 with TRBJ2-1, with 9 nucleotides matching TRBD1. The TCR originated in a human donor with juvenile idiopathic arthritis. Input material: CD4+ T cells from synovial fluid. CDR3 nucleotide sequence: TGTGCCTGGAACCACCGGGACAGGGTCCACAATGAGCAGTTCTTC. It yields the protein CAWNHRDRVHNEQFF.